This T cell receptor beta chain comes out of a study of identical twins. This CDR3 comprises 18 residues. Trimming removed 2 bases from V and 0 bases from J, with 17 bases in between. Germline CDR1 reads MNHNS; CDR2 reads SASEGT. With respect to this clonotype: Its antigen is as yet unknown.

The authors used template switching to add a universal primer site and gave cDNA unique molecular identifiers. One entry per CDR3 protein, called by TCRdb with MiXCR from the 5' RACE reads. In the table there are fewer than 250,000 distinct CDR3 sequences, about a tenth of which are singletons. There were only healthy Caucasians among the donors. Study results and limitations: Beta out-of-frame twin sharing showed a weaker excess.

Source material: memory (CD45RO+) T cells sorted from blood. This sequence joins TRBV6-1 and TRBJ2-4, with TRBD2 as a possible D gene (6 bases). The sequence derives from a woman between 18 and 30 years old in good health. The CDR3 DNA reads as TGTGCCAGCAGTGAACCACTTAGCGGAGCGCTAGCCAAAAACATTCAGTACTTC. Translated: CASSEPLSGALAKNIQYF.